The 3 T cell receptor beta chains below come from one sample, sequenced in a study of shared clonotypes between healthy human individuals. TCRdb's copy holds only in-frame clones and misses some; the assay was immunoSEQ multiplex PCR. The table includes about 1,500,000 clones, about 96% detected once. The sample consisted of naive CD4+ T cells sorted from blood. Subset denoted: CD45RA+ positively selected. The receptors were gathered from a man aged 25-40 years in good health.

Comment on this clone: One junction end disagrees with the germline gene, perhaps due to a read error. The gene calls are TRBV7-7 and TRBJ2-1, with a possible D match to TRBD1 (5 bases). The CDR3 is 15 amino acids. CDR1 is SSHAT and CDR2 is FNYEAQ in the germline V gene (reference sequence). Here the CDR3 DNA reads TGTGCTAGCAGCTTACAGGTTAGCTCCTACAATGAGCAGTTCTTC. It yields the protein CASSLQVSSYNEQFF. Combining the CDR3 with reference TRBV7-7 and TRBJ2-1 gives the whole variable domain GAGVSQSPRYKVTKRGQDVTLRCDPISSHATLYWYQQALGQGPEFLTYFNYEAQPDKSGLPSDRFSAERPEGSISTLTIQRTEQRDSAMYRCASSLQVSSYNEQFFGPGTRLTVL.

Note on this clone: Other nucleotide sequences in the sample specify the same CDR3. The V call is TRBV11-2, the J call TRBJ2-7; D is undetermined. The CDR3 runs to 13 residues. Trimming stripped 3 bases from V and 2 bases from J, with 8 bases between. Germline-derived CDR1 and CDR2 are SGHAT and FQNNGV. CDR3 sequence reads: CASSLDGPYEQYF. The CDR3 nucleotides read TGTGCCAGCAGCTTGGACGGTCCCTACGAGCAGTACTTC.

DNA of the CDR3: TGTGCCAGCAGTTCACCCGCGGGGCCTTCCGCCTACGAGCAGTACTTC. It is translated as CASSSPAGPSAYEQYF. This chain uses TRBV6-5 with TRBJ2-7; weak D call: TRBD2 (6 bases). The CDR3 totals 16 residues. Germline V gene lookup returns CDR1 MNHEY and CDR2 SVGAGI. Trimming took 4 bases from V and 2 from J, leaving 18 bases between them.